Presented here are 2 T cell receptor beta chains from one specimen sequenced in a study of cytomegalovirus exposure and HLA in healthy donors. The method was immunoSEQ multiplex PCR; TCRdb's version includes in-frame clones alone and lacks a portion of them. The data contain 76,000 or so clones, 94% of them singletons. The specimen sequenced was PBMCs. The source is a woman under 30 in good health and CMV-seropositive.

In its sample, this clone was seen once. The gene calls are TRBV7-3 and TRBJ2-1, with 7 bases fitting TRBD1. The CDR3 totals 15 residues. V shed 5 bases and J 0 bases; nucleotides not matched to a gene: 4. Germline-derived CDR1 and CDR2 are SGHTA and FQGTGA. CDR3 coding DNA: TGTGCCAGCAGCACAGACAGGGCCTCCTACAATGAGCAGTTCTTC. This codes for CASSTDRASYNEQFF.

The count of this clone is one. The CDR3 coding sequence is TGTGCCAGCAGCTTGGGTGTAGCCAACTATGGCTACACCTTC. Translation: CASSLGVANYGYTF. The V gene is TRBV5-8, the J gene TRBJ1-2; D not resolved. Germline V gene lookup returns CDR1 SGHTS and CDR2 YDEGEE. The V end was cut by 0 bases, the J end by 2 bases, with 8 bases between. The CDR3 is made up of 14 amino acids.